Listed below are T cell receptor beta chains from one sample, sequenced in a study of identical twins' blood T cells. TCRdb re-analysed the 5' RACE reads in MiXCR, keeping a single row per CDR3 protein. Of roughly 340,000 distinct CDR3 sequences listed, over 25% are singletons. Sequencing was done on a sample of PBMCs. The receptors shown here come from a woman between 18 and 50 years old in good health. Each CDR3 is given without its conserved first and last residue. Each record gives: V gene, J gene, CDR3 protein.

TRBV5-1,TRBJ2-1,ASTPGLGSYNEQF
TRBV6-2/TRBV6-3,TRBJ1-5,ASSPNTGYNQPQH
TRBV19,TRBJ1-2,ASSGTFTNTYGYT
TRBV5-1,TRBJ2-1,ASSPSGAHNEQF
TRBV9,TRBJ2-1,ASSALGEYNEQF
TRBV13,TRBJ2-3,TTQRLGSTDTQY
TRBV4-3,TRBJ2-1,ASSQVLAGGTTYNEQF
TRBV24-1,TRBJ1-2,ATSDPTVNYGYT
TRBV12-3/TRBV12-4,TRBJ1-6,ASTEGQNNSPLH
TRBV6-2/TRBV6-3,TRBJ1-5,ASSPSGGNQPQH
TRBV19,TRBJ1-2,ASSIRMASNYGYT
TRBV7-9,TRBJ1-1,ASSAGTGDTEAF
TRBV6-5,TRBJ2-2,ASSYGGRATGELF
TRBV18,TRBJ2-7,ASSDNTGFSYEQY
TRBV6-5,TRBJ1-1,ASSKQGVNTEAF
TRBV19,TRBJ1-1,ASSLGARTEAF
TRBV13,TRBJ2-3,ASSMWTSGTDTQY
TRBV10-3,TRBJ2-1,AISVPSNEQF
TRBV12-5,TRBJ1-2,ASGLWDRGNYGYT
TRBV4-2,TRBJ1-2,ASSQEWDKGYT
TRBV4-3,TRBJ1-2,ASSQVGVVGGYT
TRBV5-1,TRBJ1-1,ASKTGGRGTEAF
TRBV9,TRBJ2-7,ASSVSDLSEQY
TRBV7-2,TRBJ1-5,ASSLAVRQPQH
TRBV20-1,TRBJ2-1,SARLRVSYNEQF
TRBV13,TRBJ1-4,ASSFGRNEKLF
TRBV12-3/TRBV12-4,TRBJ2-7,ANSKPGYEQY
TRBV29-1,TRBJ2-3,SAGTGSTDTQY
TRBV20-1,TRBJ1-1,SARDRADRSF
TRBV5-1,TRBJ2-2,ASSSDWGRGTGELF
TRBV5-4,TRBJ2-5,ASSLSMISGSGSIGD
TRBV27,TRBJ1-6,ASSLSTVSPLH
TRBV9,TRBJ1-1,ASSVGGPMNTEAF
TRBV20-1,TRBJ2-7,SASPGPSYEQY
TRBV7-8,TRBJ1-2,ASSASSRADYGYT
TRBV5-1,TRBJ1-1,ASSDPDRVDTEAF
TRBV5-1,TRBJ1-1,ASRHGTVQATEAF
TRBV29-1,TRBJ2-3,SGGGLQDTQY
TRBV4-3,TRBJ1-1,ASSQDERRNTEAF
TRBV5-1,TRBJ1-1,ASSSSTGLVNTEAF
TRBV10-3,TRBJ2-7,AISDGVYEQY
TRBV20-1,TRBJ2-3,SARESKWAKTDTQY
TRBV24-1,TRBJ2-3,ATSDRGDTQY
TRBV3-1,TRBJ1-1,ASSQSDRTSEAF
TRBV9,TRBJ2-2,ASSVRSESNTGELF
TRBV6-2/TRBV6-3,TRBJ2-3,ASSLRRSTDTQY
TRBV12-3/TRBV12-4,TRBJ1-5,ASSLDREVNQPQH
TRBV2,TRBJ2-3,ASRIDNADTQY
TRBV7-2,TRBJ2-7,ASSNRDGPYEQY
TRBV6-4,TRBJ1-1,ASSDEEGADAF